This T cell receptor beta chain was obtained from a study of CD8 T cells in Susac syndrome. Germline CDR1 is GTSNPN and CDR2 is SVGIG (reference sequence). V dropped 3 bases and J dropped 8; count of bases not matched to a gene: 1. The CDR3 covers 11 residues. TCR beta was sequenced from blood CD8+ and CD4+ T cells. Purification of the CD8+ and CD4+ T cells relied on negative isolation, and TEMRA cells underwent FACS enrichment. RNA totalling 0.5 to 1 ug underwent reverse transcription with random hexamers. The CDR3 of TCR beta was amplified by immunoSEQ multiplex PCR across 54 Vbeta and 13 Jbeta. MiXCR was run by TCRdb on the immunoSEQ multiplex PCR reads, yielding one entry per CDR3 protein. This table holds under 150,000 distinct CDR3 sequences, around nine tenths found once.

Sequencing was carried out using CD8+ T cells from PBMCs. V and J are TRBV30 and TRBJ2-1; the match to TRBD1 covers 7 bases. This TCR came from a human donor with multiple sclerosis. CDR3 residues: CAWRQGYEQFF. Written as DNA, the CDR3 is TGTGCCTGGAGACAGGGGTATGAGCAGTTCTTC.